The 31 T cell receptor beta chains given below trace back to one sample, sequenced in a study of blood T cell repertoires in COVID-19. This table comes from immunoSEQ multiplex PCR, and its TCRdb copy is limited to in-frame clones, with some not included. The sample shows about 210,000 clones, 70% to 90% of them seen only once. The sample consisted of peripheral blood. Receptors originate from a man aged 40-49 years with acute or convalescent COVID-19.

The chain uses TRBV14 and TRBJ1-2, with D hard to call. The CDR3 totals 14 residues. CDR1 is SGHDN, CDR2 FVKESK, per germline. Trimming removed 4 bases from V and 4 bases from J, with 13 bases in between. CDR3 residues: CASSPSGSLYGYTF. DNA for the CDR3: TGTGCCAGCAGCCCTTCCGGGAGCCTCTATGGCTACACCTTC.

This rearrangement joins TRBV19 to TRBJ1-2; 7 positions agree with TRBD1. The length of the CDR3 is 16 residues. From germline, CDR1 is LNHDA and CDR2 SQIVND (reference sequence). V was clipped by 8 bases and J by 2 bases; unmatched bases: 14. The CDR3: CASSVNEGALNYGYTF. DNA of the CDR3: TGTGCCAGTTCCGTGAATGAGGGGGCGCTGAACTATGGCTACACCTTC.

The V and J genes are TRBV2 and TRBJ1-2; no clear D gene. The CDR3 loop spans 16 amino acids. Trimming shortened V by 1 base and J by 1 base, and 13 bases separated the two germline ends. Germline V gene sequence: CDR1 SNHLY, CDR2 FYNNEI. The CDR3 here is CASSEVAGYGNYGYTF. The CDR3 nucleotides are TGTGCCAGCAGTGAAGTAGCGGGGTATGGTAACTATGGCTACACCTTC.

The J gene is TRBJ1-2, the V gene TRBV24-1, with TRBD1 matching over 8 bases. Germline V CDR1 and CDR2: KGHDR, SFDVKD. The CDR3 has 15 amino acids. With V trimmed by 4 bases and J by 4 bases, 7 bases remained unmatched. CDR3 protein: CATSDRDRPPYGYTF. The CDR3, as DNA: TGTGCCACCAGTGACAGGGACAGGCCCCCCTATGGCTACACCTTC.

The chain links TRBV19 to TRBJ2-7, with 9 bases aligning to TRBD1. The trim removed 5 bases at V and 4 bases at J, leaving 6 bases unmatched. Germline V lookup: CDR1 LNHDA, CDR2 SQIVND (reference sequence). The CDR3 contains 14 residues. The CDR3 loop is CASSRQGVEYEQYF. Written as DNA, the CDR3 is TGTGCCAGTAGTCGACAGGGGGTAGAATACGAGCAGTACTTC.

This clone came up once. The chain joins TRBV7-8 to TRBJ1-2; 10 bases match TRBD1. The J segment lost 8 bases and the V segment lost 0 bases, leaving 6 bases of the junction unmatched. CDR1 SGHVS and CDR2 FQNEAQ come from the germline V gene. This CDR3 has 15 amino acids. CDR3 sequence: CASSLARQGARGYTF. The CDR3 region has the DNA TGTGCCAGCAGCTTAGCCCGACAGGGGGCTAGAGGCTACACCTTC.

Concerning this clone itself: One end of the junction is discordant with germline, which a read error may explain. The CDR3 region has the DNA TGCGCCAGCAGCTTGGCAGCCGGGACAGGGTACGGGCAGTACTTC. Translating it yields CASSLAAGTGYGQYF. The rearrangement links TRBV5-1 to TRBJ2-7; 9 nucleotides line up with TRBD1. The CDR3 runs 15 residues. CDR1 and CDR2 (germline): SGHRS, YFSETQ.

The rearrangement uses TRBV5-5 and TRBJ2-5, with 7 bases fitting TRBD2. Germline CDR1 is SGHKS and CDR2 is YYEKEE (reference sequence). This CDR3 has 17 residues. Germline trimming cut 1 base from V and 3 bases from J; bases unmatched to any gene: 12. CDR3 protein: CASSLTVRTGGEETQYF. The DNA for the CDR3 is TGTGCCAGCAGCTTGACGGTGAGGACGGGGGGAGAAGAGACCCAGTACTTC.

This chain joins TRBV7-9 and TRBJ1-1; no clear D gene. This CDR3 is 13 amino acids long. With 0 bases removed from V and 10 bases from J, the gap between germline ends came to 12 bases. CDR1 and CDR2 from the germline V gene are SEHNR and FQNEAQ (reference sequence). This chain's CDR3 is CASSLARAPGAFF. The CDR3 nucleotides are TGTGCCAGCAGCTTAGCGCGGGCCCCTGGAGCTTTCTTT. The complete variable domain, with remaining parts taken from reference TRBV7-9 and TRBJ1-1, reads DTGVSQNPRHKITKRGQNVTFRCDPISEHNRLYWYRQTLGQGPEFLTYFQNEAQLEKSRLLSDRFSAERPKGSFSTLEIQRTEQGDSAMYLCASSLARAPGAFFGQGTRLTVV.

For the CDR3, the DNA is TGTGCCAGCAGTACCGGGACTAGCGGGAGCTTCCTTCAGGTCACAGATACGCAGTATTTT. Amino acid sequence: CASSTGTSGSFLQVTDTQYF. The chain is built from TRBV28 and TRBJ2-3; the match to TRBD2 covers 14 bases. The V gene end was trimmed by 5 bases and the J gene end by 2 bases; junction bases not matched to a gene: 15. This CDR3 region has 20 residues. The germline gives CDR1 MDHEN, CDR2 SYDVKM. The variable domain in full, completed from reference TRBV28 and TRBJ2-3, reads DVKVTQSSRYLVKRTGEKVFLECVQDMDHENMFWYRQDPGLGLRLIYFSYDVKMKEKGDIPEGYSVSREKKERFSLILESASTNQTSMYLCASSTGTSGSFLQVTDTQYFGPGTRLTVL.

The chain combines TRBV18 with TRBJ1-1; D might be TRBD1 (6 bases). CDR1 is KGHSH, CDR2 LQKENI, per germline. Trimming pared 1 base from V and 0 bases from J, leaving 12 bases between. This CDR3 region has 16 residues. The CDR3 DNA reads TGTGCCAGCTCACCACGGACAGCCAGTATGAACACTGAAGCTTTCTTT. Translation gives CASSPRTASMNTEAFF.

J is TRBJ2-1 and V is TRBV5-1; 8 bases match TRBD2. Germline V gene lookup returns CDR1 SGHRS and CDR2 YFSETQ. This CDR3 comprises 15 residues. Losses at the gene ends were 1 base for V and 6 bases for J; bases not matched to a gene: 6. The CDR3 loop is CASSLISGGGNEQFF. The CDR3 nucleotides read TGCGCCAGCAGCTTGATCAGCGGGGGAGGCAATGAGCAGTTCTTC.

The gene calls are TRBV6-5 and TRBJ2-7, with 7 nucleotides matching TRBD2. V was clipped by 2 bases and J by 0 bases; unmatched bases: 7. Germline loops: CDR1 MNHEY, CDR2 SVGAGI. The CDR3 is 16 residues long. The CDR3 region is CASSYSLGGSSYEQYF. Here the CDR3 DNA reads TGTGCCAGCAGTTACAGTCTTGGCGGGAGCTCCTACGAGCAGTACTTC.

This clone was observed a handful of times. This chain connects TRBV6-5 to TRBJ1-6, with 8 bases matching TRBD1. Germline V gene data show CDR1 as MNHEY and CDR2 as SVGAGI. The CDR3 is made up of 15 amino acids. Trimming cost V 6 bases and J 4 bases; bases outside gene matches: 5. As DNA, the CDR3 is TGTGCCAGCAGACTGACAGGGGTGTATAATTCACCCCTCCACTTT. It is translated as CASRLTGVYNSPLHF.

The rearrangement uses TRBV5-1 and TRBJ2-2; D gene uncertain. V shed 0 bases and J shed 4 bases, with 7 bases lying between them. This CDR3 has 14 residues. Germline CDR1 SGHRS, CDR2 YFSETQ. The CDR3 reads CASSLVQSTGELFF. The DNA of the CDR3 is TGCGCCAGCAGCTTGGTTCAGTCCACCGGGGAGCTGTTTTTT.

This sequence joins TRBV19 and TRBJ2-1; D perhaps matches TRBD1 (6 bases). From germline, CDR1 is LNHDA and CDR2 SQIVND (reference sequence). The CDR3 runs 15 residues. The V gene lost 3 bases and the J gene lost 5 bases, with 14 bases spanning the gap. As DNA, the CDR3 is TGTGCCAGTAGTATTTTCCGGGACATAGACAATGAGCAGTTCTTC. It codes for CASSIFRDIDNEQFF. The complete variable domain, with remaining parts taken from reference TRBV19 and TRBJ2-1, reads DGGITQSPKYLFRKEGQNVTLSCEQNLNHDAMYWYRQDPGQGLRLIYYSQIVNDFQKGDIAEGYSVSREKKESFPLTVTSAQKNPTAFYLCASSIFRDIDNEQFFGPGTRLTVL.

The chain is built from TRBV18 and TRBJ1-2; maybe TRBD1 (5 bases). The CDR3 is 13 residues long. Between the trimmed V and J ends, which lost 3 bases and 8 bases, there was a span of 13 bases. Germline V CDR1 and CDR2: KGHSH, LQKENI. CDR3 sequence reads: CASSPPGWEGYTF. The CDR3 DNA sequence: TGTGCCAGCTCACCTCCAGGGTGGGAAGGCTACACCTTC.

J is TRBJ1-1 and V is TRBV19; D may be TRBD1 (6 bases). The CDR3 is 14 amino acids. The germline CDR1 and CDR2 sequences are LNHDA and SQIVND (reference sequence). The V and J ends lost 5 bases and 7 bases respectively, with 17 bases between them. CDR3 in amino acids: CASSPHRDTGEAFF. Written as DNA, the CDR3 is TGTGCCAGTAGTCCACACCGGGACACCGGTGAAGCTTTCTTT. The full variable domain, in which reference TRBV19 and TRBJ1-1 provide the parts outside the CDR3, is DGGITQSPKYLFRKEGQNVTLSCEQNLNHDAMYWYRQDPGQGLRLIYYSQIVNDFQKGDIAEGYSVSREKKESFPLTVTSAQKNPTAFYLCASSPHRDTGEAFFGQGTRLTVV.

V is TRBV6-2 or TRBV6-3 and J is TRBJ2-3; 9 bases agree with TRBD1. This CDR3 has 15 residues. Looked up from germline, CDR1 is MNHEY and CDR2 is SVGEGT. Trimming at V came to 6 bases and at J to 2 bases, leaving 6 bases not matched to a gene. CDR3 protein: CASSRTGVPTDTQYF. As DNA, the CDR3 is TGTGCCAGCAGCCGGACAGGGGTACCCACAGATACGCAGTATTTT.

This clone was picked up a small number of times. The chain couples TRBV27 to TRBJ2-5; 8 nucleotides align to TRBD1. In germline, CDR1 is MNHEY, CDR2 SMNVEV (reference sequence). The CDR3 spans 15 residues. V shed 3 bases, J shed 2 bases, and the junction held 5 bases outside the gene matches. The CDR3 loop reads CASSFGWDRQETQYF. The CDR3 DNA sequence: TGTGCCAGCAGTTTTGGTTGGGACAGGCAAGAGACCCAGTACTTC.

The gene calls are TRBV10-2 and TRBJ2-2; D may be TRBD1 (6 bases). CDR3 size: 14 residues. Germline V lookup: CDR1 WSHSY, CDR2 SAAADI. Trimming took off 7 bases at V and 2 bases at J, with 11 bases between the two ends. CDR3: CASTGALNTGELFF. The CDR3 coding sequence is TGCGCCAGCACAGGGGCACTTAACACCGGGGAGCTGTTTTTT.

This chain connects TRBV19 to TRBJ1-5; the D gene is possibly TRBD1 (6 bases). Germline V gene sequence: CDR1 LNHDA, CDR2 SQIVND (reference sequence). The length of the CDR3 is 15 residues. Between the trimmed V and J ends, which lost 8 bases and 3 bases, there was a span of 17 bases. The CDR3 protein is CASHPGWTANQPQHF. The CDR3 nucleotides read TGTGCCAGTCACCCGGGGTGGACAGCCAATCAGCCCCAGCATTTT.

The V gene is TRBV18, the J gene TRBJ1-5, with D possibly TRBD1 on 6 matching bases. The CDR3 has 14 amino acids. Per the germline V gene, CDR1 is KGHSH and CDR2 is LQKENI. Trimming shortened V by 4 bases and J by 9 bases, and 16 bases separated the two germline ends. The CDR3 region has the DNA TGTGCCAGCTCACAAACTCCAGGGGATGGGCCCCAGCATTTT. This sequence encodes CASSQTPGDGPQHF.

J is TRBJ1-1 and V is TRBV24-1; the D gene is possibly TRBD1 (6 bases). Trimming shortened V by 12 bases and J by 6 bases, and 16 bases separated the two germline ends. The germline CDR1 and CDR2 sequences are KGHDR and SFDVKD. CDR3 size: 12 residues. The CDR3 sequence: CASSDRRPEAFF. The CDR3 coding sequence is TGTGCCTCATCCGACAGGCGGCCTGAAGCTTTCTTT.

The chain recombines TRBV7-2 with TRBJ1-5, with D possibly being TRBD1 (6 bases). CDR3 length equals 18 residues. V dropped 4 bases and J dropped 7 bases, with 26 bases sitting between them. Germline V gene sequence: CDR1 SGHTA, CDR2 FQGNSA. Here the CDR3 reads CASSSGAYRDGLWQPQHF. In nucleotides, the CDR3 is TGTGCCAGCAGCTCAGGGGCCTATCGGGACGGCCTCTGGCAGCCCCAGCATTTT.

V and J are TRBV3-1 (or the pseudogene TRBV3-2) and TRBJ1-5; tentatively, D is TRBD1 (6 bases). The CDR3 sequence is 12 residues long. V shed 1 base and J shed 11 bases, with 9 bases lying between them. Germline V CDR1 and CDR2: LGHDT, YNNKEL (reference sequence). The CDR3 coding sequence is TGTGCCAGCAGCCAAGCGAGGGGGACCCAGCATTTT. This sequence encodes CASSQARGTQHF.

This clone was counted a few times. The chain combines TRBV27 with TRBJ2-3; 8 bases align to TRBD2. The germline V gene has CDR1 MNHEY and CDR2 SMNVEV (reference sequence). V shed 2 bases and J 3 bases; nucleotides not matched to a gene: 1. This CDR3 has 14 amino acids. CDR3 sequence reads: CASSLQRETDTQYF. In nucleotides, the CDR3 is TGTGCCAGCAGTTTACAGCGGGAGACAGATACGCAGTATTTT.

The chain couples TRBV7-2 to TRBJ2-7; D not certain. The germline gives CDR1 SGHTA, CDR2 FQGNSA. This CDR3 contains 13 residues. V was cut by 3 bases and J by 1 base, with 7 bases left in between. CDR3 loop: CASSFYLSYEQYF. The DNA for the CDR3 is TGTGCCAGCAGCTTCTACCTTTCCTACGAGCAGTACTTC.

V usage is TRBV5-4 and J usage is TRBJ2-3; D unclear. The CDR3 sequence is 13 residues long. Germline CDR1 SGHNT, CDR2 YYREEE (reference sequence). V shed 4 bases and J shed 2 bases, with 8 bases lying between them. This CDR3 is CASSLQLTDTQYF. The CDR3 region has the DNA TGTGCCAGCAGCCTACAGCTCACAGATACGCAGTATTTT.

In its sample, this clone was seen a few times. At the DNA level, this CDR3 is encoded by other sequences in the same sample as well. V gene TRBV19 combines with J gene TRBJ1-1, with D perhaps matching TRBD1 (6 bases). Trimming pared 3 bases from V and 1 base from J, leaving 9 bases between. The CDR3 has 14 amino acids. Germline lookup yields CDR1 LNHDA and CDR2 SQIVND (reference sequence). The CDR3 DNA reads as TGTGCCAGTAGTATTGGACAGCAGAACACTGAAGCTTTCTTT. This codes for CASSIGQQNTEAFF.

V is TRBV6-1 and J is TRBJ1-3; tentatively, D is TRBD1 (5 bases). Germline CDR1 MNHNS, CDR2 SASEGT. The CDR3 contains 14 residues. The V gene lost 2 bases and the J gene lost 6 bases, with 11 bases spanning the gap. The CDR3 spells CASSEQGLANTIYF. CDR3 DNA: TGTGCCAGCAGTGAACAGGGCTTGGCAAACACCATATATTTT.